A single TCR beta chain is shown here with its context. The target of this receptor is not known. No per-base quality is available; no much larger clone lies one base away. V sheds 0 bases and J sheds 1 base, leaving 7 bases between their ends. CDR1 is given as SGHNT and CDR2 as YYREEE, both from the germline V gene (reference sequence). There are 14 amino acids in the CDR3, from cysteine to phenylalanine inclusive. The DNA shown is the 42-base CDR3, in frame from base 1. These data are taken from a study of cytomegalovirus exposure and HLA in healthy donors (TCRdb year 2017). Regarding the complete study: An earlier analysis of approximately 600 of the donors reported 250 to 350 Gb of sequence data and around 110 million unique TCR beta sequences from some 180 million T cells. Along with the roughly 710-subject first cohort, a separate validation cohort of 120 different subjects was used. Typing coverage differed by locus: A, B, C, DRB1 and DQB1 were typed in about 629-640 donors, DQA1 in around 500, DPA1 in around 580, and DPB1 in approximately 450. Donor age, sex, ethnicity and CMV serostatus were compiled alongside the repertoire data. The T cell repertoires of roughly 660 subjects were profiled by immunosequencing and related to cytomegalovirus serostatus. Every discovery cohort repertoire had been produced on one sequencing platform. Both class I and class II loci were covered by HLA typing, at four-digit resolution. A later genetic analysis took genome-wide SNP genotypes for 398 of the 666 donors and used that subset as a discovery cohort. Among around 400 genotyped donors of the cohort, an average of around 240,000 unique TCR beta nucleotide sequences was sequenced per donor, of which roughly 17% were non-productive. To predict cytomegalovirus infection status, the study combined high-throughput TCR immunosequencing, statistical association of individual TCRs with disease status, and machine learning. Four to six DR-DQ haplotypes were handled as single units for association and clustering, since linkage in the cohort was strong. Roughly 300 gigabases of sequencing data and around 88 million unique TCR sequences made up an early release that covered fewer than 650 HLA-typed donors. The study was designed to test whether signatures of past pathogen exposure could be identified by cataloging public T cell receptors. Of the 350 to 450 genotyped donors, less than 85% were placed in the genetic ancestry cluster associated with self-reported Caucasian donors. A later analysis re-examined previously published TCR beta repertoires from 500 to 700 donors and added high-resolution HLA genotyping to investigate patterns of TCR occurrence. In the later analysis, no new phenotypic data were used to find candidate immune exposures; instead, reliance was placed on TCR beta sequences and their occurrence across donors. An earlier analysis of a few hundred of the donors applied high-throughput TCR beta sequencing to assess whether each TCR beta V gene segment acted as functional or pseudogenic.

The cohort was made up of approximately 670 healthy bone marrow donors. All cohort members were sampled while nominally healthy, although unrecorded immune exposures were likely present. The donor was CMV seronegative and was included in the group of about 350 seronegative cohort members. A peripheral blood sample was collected from each donor, and TCR beta sequencing was performed on peripheral blood mononuclear cells. The Qiagen DNeasy Blood Extraction Kit was used to extract genomic DNA from the blood cell samples. Broad study findings and their caveats: A cluster of highly shared sequence variants was judged likely to be a technical artifact of the sequencing pipeline. In a later genetic analysis, fewer N-insertions in productive TCRs were reported among donors in an Asian-associated ancestry cluster than the approximately 670-donor mean. While some public TCRs were present in many individuals, most TCR sequences turned up only very rarely across donors. Strong co-occurrence of HLA alleles, especially DR and DQ, made assigning TCR associations to individual alleles difficult. The presence/absence analyses assumed that sequencing depth was roughly uniform across donors, and that assumption may not be true. Because counts were too low, seventeen rarely observed V segments, including chromosome 9 orphons, were left out of the earlier analysis of some 640 of the donors. In a later analysis, TCR association rates were found to vary across HLA loci, with the most associated TCRs seen for DRB1 alleles and the fewest for HLA-C alleles. In vitro tests confirmed that three of the cytomegalovirus-associated TCR beta chains recognize cytomegalovirus antigens. The authors suggested that the approach could potentially be generalized to other disease states and immunological phenotypes. In a later analysis, HLA-associated TCR beta chains were found to be more clonally expanded and to have lower generation probabilities than equally common non-associated chains. According to a later analysis, most CMV-associated TCR beta chains appeared to be HLA-restricted, and the HLA associations seemed to be driven largely by CMV exposure. At a false discovery rate of 0.05, a later analysis linked under 20,000 TCR beta sequences to specific HLA alleles. Some IMGT-functional V segments, including TRBV6-2 and TRBV6-3, could not be distinguished by the 87-base-pair reads and were therefore excluded. The study listed around 160 TCR beta chains as associated with cytomegalovirus. An association between a missense DCLRE1C variant and V-gene and J-gene trimming of TCR beta chains was found in a later genetic analysis and replicated in an independent cohort. A further reported finding was that TCR beta sequences accurately predicted the HLA-A and HLA-B alleles for most subjects in the first cohort. In an earlier analysis of around 600 of the donors, most TCR beta V segments appeared in productive rearrangements about 87% or about 30% of the time, broadly matching IMGT annotations. In both the original and validation cohorts, the classifier was reported to diagnose cytomegalovirus status with high specificity and sensitivity. For the cohort, immune exposure information was limited to CMV serostatus. Because HLA typing was unavailable for some donors at each locus, only the typed subset was used in association tests. Correlated functional status among segregating V segments might be attributable to linkage disequilibrium, but an unknown experimental factor could not be ruled out. According to a later analysis, parvovirus B19, influenza, CMV and Epstein-Barr virus appeared linked to several top co-occurrence clusters. This cohort had only TCR beta chains sequenced, and the lack of alpha or paired-chain data limited which features could be detected.

Receptor libraries were prepared by the immunoSEQ multiplex PCR assay. A mixture of 60 forward primers for TCR Vbeta segments and 13 reverse primers for TCR Jbeta segments was used in the multiplex PCR. The CDR3 region of rearranged TCR beta genes was amplified from genomic DNA by a multiplex PCR assay. On the Illumina HiSeq System, the amplified TCR beta libraries were sequenced as 87-base-pair reads. The study's processing was this. A later analysis tallied around 87 million unique TCR beta chains across the 666 repertoires, and roughly 11 million of those chains were shared by two or more donors. To remove PCR and sequencing errors, raw reads were error-corrected and collapsed into unique sequences using a nearest-neighbor algorithm that merged closely related sequences. V, D and J gene segments were assigned by aligning CDR3 sequences to IMGT reference sequences. For a sequence to be retained, a match of at least six nucleotides to both a V gene segment and a J gene segment was required. Rearrangements were called productive when the CDR3 lacked stop codons and stayed in frame with V and J; all others were non-productive. CDR3 was defined according to IMGT convention as the region running from the second conserved V-encoded cysteine to the conserved J-encoded phenylalanine. The earlier analysis of 550 to 650 of the donors excluded any sequence lacking an unambiguous match to a single V gene segment. An earlier analysis of 587 of the donors called V segments functional above 56.7% productive rearrangements and segregating when the between-donor standard deviation exceeded 5%. To diagnose cytomegalovirus status from the catalog of TCR beta chain sequences, a statistical classification framework was built. A later analysis assigned V and J genes by comparing TCR nucleotide sequences with IMGT/GENE-DB human TR gene sequences. Using the TCRdist pipeline, a later analysis assigned CDR3 sequences along with most-parsimonious VDJ recombination scenarios. A later analysis defined each TCR beta chain by its CDR3 amino acid sequence plus V-gene family, and excluded reads lacking a unique V-gene family. A later analysis removed 450 to 600 highly shared, low-generation-probability nucleotide sequences to deal with suspected cross-contamination and a sequencing artifact. In a later analysis, a clonal expansion index for each public chain was calculated from normalized within-repertoire ranks of inferred template counts. In a later analysis, generation probabilities were computed using a VDJ recombination model fitted to out-of-frame rearrangements, and the results were checked against IGoR. Hypergeometric tests were used in a later analysis to score TCR-TCR, TCR-HLA and TCR-CMV co-occurrence, with a repertoire-size bias correction applied to the TCR pairs. To estimate false discovery rates, a later analysis permuted the HLA or CMV assignments 20 times. In a later analysis, co-occurring TCRs were grouped using DBSCAN, with TCRdist sequence similarity added in when clustering inside HLA-allele-positive subsets. For co-occurrence clustering, repertoires with fewer than 30,000 or more than 120,000 public chains were excluded, along with several repertoires with anomalous nucleotide sharing. Sourced from immuneACCESS, this table was stored by TCRdb with only in-frame sequences that have V and J called. A share of the clones is absent; for the studies checked, an unresolved V gene accounts for under half, and the remainder has no known explanation. Clone size and the V and J calls come from that table; the DNA yielded D and trimming. The sample table holds some 200,000 clones, of which 82% were seen once. Approximately 0.092% of the sample goes to the ten largest clones.

Recombination connected TRBV5-4 to TRBJ1-1; a weak D assignment points to TRBD1 (5 bases agree). The sample comprised PBMCs. This sequence was found in a boy aged 2 to 10 in good health and CMV-seronegative. CDR3 region: CASSLGGRNTEAFF. At the DNA level, the sequence is TGTGCCAGCAGCTTGGGGGGCAGGAACACTGAAGCTTTCTTT.